One T cell receptor (beta chain) is described in this entry. This clone was counted once. It lacks a known antigen. No much larger clonotype is one base removed from it; base qualities were not supplied. The trial excluded patients who had a history of autoimmune disease or were on systemic immunosuppression. Peripheral blood for TCR sequencing was collected from all dose cohorts at baseline, on cycle 4 day 1, and on cycle 7 day 1. Samples came from an open-label, multicenter, first-in-human phase I dose-escalation trial of ivuxolimab. Adults with locally advanced or metastatic melanoma, renal cell carcinoma, hepatocellular carcinoma or head and neck squamous cell carcinoma were enrolled in the trial. Before TCR sequencing, CD4+ T cells and CD8+ T cells from peripheral blood were sorted into separate populations. To sequence the TCRbeta CDR3 region, genomic DNA was isolated from the sorted cells. The immunoSEQ Assay was used for sequencing of TCRbeta CDR3 regions. Here the immuneACCESS table is served through TCRdb, limited to in-frame sequences with V and J called. Missing clones are a known gap in these copies; in checked studies unresolved V genes cover under half, and the rest lacks a known reason. For this sample the table gives some 70,000 clones, of which 70% to 90% were detected only once. 7% to 9.5% of the sample lies in the top ten.

The CDR3 sequence holds 16 residues, the cysteine and phenylalanine included. Left in the record is the CDR3 DNA by itself, 48 bases read in frame from the first base. V is cut by 1 base and J by 2 bases, and the space between the germline ends is 13 bases. The germline V gene yields SGDLS for CDR1 and YYNGEE for CDR2. The sample belongs to a study of OX40 agonist ivuxolimab in advanced cancers. Notes on the research overall: The costimulatory receptor OX40 (CD134) was targeted by ivuxolimab, a fully human IgG2 agonistic monoclonal antibody. In the dose-escalation cohort, 82.7% of patients were male, and the mean age was roughly 60 years with a range of roughly 20 to 85. Among the approximately 54 dose-escalation patients, around 20 had hepatocellular carcinoma, about 15 melanoma, 9 renal cell carcinoma and 9 head and neck cancer. The paper covers the monotherapy dose-escalation part of the phase I ivuxolimab trial, which included N of about 50 patients. Patients were allowed to have had prior anti-PD-1, anti-PD-L1 or anti-CTLA-4 therapy, and approximately 41% of the dose-escalation patients had previously received checkpoint inhibitors. Intravenous ivuxolimab was administered to patients every 2 weeks at six dose levels: 0.01, 0.1, 0.3, 1.5, 3 and 10 mg/kg. Partial responses were achieved by three dose-escalation patients, of whom one had hepatocellular carcinoma and two had cutaneous melanoma. Peripheral TCRbeta sequencing was intended to test whether TCR sequence diversity was altered and clonal T-cell expansion was caused by ivuxolimab.

Study-wide conclusions, independent of this receptor: On average, CD8+ T cells showed more expanded clones than CD4+ T cells after ivuxolimab. At doses from 0.1 to 3.0 mg/kg, clonal expansion was seen in both CD4+ and CD8+ blood T cells between baseline and week 6. Low levels of normalized T-cell clonal expansion were also seen in some patients who did not respond. The antigen specificity of the clonally expanded peripheral T cells was not determined. In the 0.1-3.0 mg/kg groups, partial responders were among the patients with the lowest normalized peripheral clonal expansion, particularly in CD8+ T cells.

The chain employs TRBV9 and TRBJ1-3, with the identity of the D gene unclear. This TCR was recovered from an adult with an advanced solid tumor such as melanoma, head and neck, liver or kidney cancer. This specimen consisted of CD4+ or CD8+ T cells sorted from blood, obtained in a trial of the OX40 agonist ivuxolimab. The CDR3 in this case is CASSVRSTLTGNTIYF. The DNA sequence follows: TGTGCCAGCAGCGTAAGGTCCACTTTAACTGGAAACACCATATATTTT.